The T cell receptor beta chain described here comes from a study of CD4 and CD8 cells across lung adenocarcinoma regions. The CDR3 sequence is 13 residues long. The germline CDR1 and CDR2 sequences are MNHNS and SASEGT. Trimming pared 7 bases from V and 1 base from J, leaving 9 bases between. TCRdb independently ran MiXCR on the PCR reads; one entry per CDR3 protein. This sample carries 8,200 or so distinct CDR3 sequences, over 50% of them seen once, and the ten largest clones take 24%. The patients had localized lung adenocarcinoma, a non-small cell subtype. Source material: CD4+ T cells from the center of a lung tumor. This TCR was recovered from a female donor with lung adenocarcinoma. The CD4 and CD8 labels of this study may be unreliable. The gene calls are TRBV6-1 and TRBJ2-3, with TRBD2 as a possible D gene (6 bases). The CDR3 coding sequence is TGTGCCAGCAAGGCTAGCGGCACAGATACGCAGTATTTT. Encoded protein: CASKASGTDTQYF.